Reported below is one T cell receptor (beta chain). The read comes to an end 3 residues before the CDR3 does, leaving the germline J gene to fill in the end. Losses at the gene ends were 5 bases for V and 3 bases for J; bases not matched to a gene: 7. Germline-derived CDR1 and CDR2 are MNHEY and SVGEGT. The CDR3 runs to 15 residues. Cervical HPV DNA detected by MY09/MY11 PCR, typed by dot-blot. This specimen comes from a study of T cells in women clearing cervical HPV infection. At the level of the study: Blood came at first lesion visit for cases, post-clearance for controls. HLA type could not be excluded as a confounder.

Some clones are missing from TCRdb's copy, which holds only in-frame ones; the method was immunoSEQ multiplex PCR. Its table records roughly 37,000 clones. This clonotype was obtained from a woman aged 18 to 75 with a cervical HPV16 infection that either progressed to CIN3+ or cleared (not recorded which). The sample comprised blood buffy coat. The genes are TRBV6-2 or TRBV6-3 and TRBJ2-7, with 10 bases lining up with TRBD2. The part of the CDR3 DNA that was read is TGTGCCAGCAGTGGTACTAGCGGGGAAGACTACGAG. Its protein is CASSGTSGEDYE. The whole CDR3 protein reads CASSGTSGEDYEQYF.